These 23 T cell receptor beta chains came from one sample sequenced in a study of blood T cell repertoires in COVID-19. The assay was immunoSEQ multiplex PCR, and TCRdb's table has in-frame clones only and misses some. The sample consists of about 270,000 clones, about 86% of them appearing once. The sequenced sample was peripheral blood. The receptors come from a woman aged 25-40 years with COVID-19, enrolled during active disease.

The J gene is TRBJ2-3, the V gene TRBV9, with 8 bases matching TRBD2. The CDR3 sequence is 14 residues long. Per the germline V gene, CDR1 is SGDLS and CDR2 is YYNGEE. After removal of 0 bases from V and 6 bases from J, the junction contained 3 bases not matched to a gene. CDR3 DNA sequence: TGTGCCAGCAGCGTAGCGGGGGGGCCGGATACGCAGTATTTT. It translates to CASSVAGGPDTQYF.

This chain uses TRBV6-8 with TRBJ2-2, with TRBD2 matching 7 bases. V shed 2 bases and J 4 bases; nucleotides not matched to a gene: 10. Germline V gene sequence: CDR1 MNHGY, CDR2 SAAAGT. The CDR3 length is 17 residues. The CDR3 region is CASSYPTGGGSTGELFF. The CDR3 DNA reads as TGTGCCAGCAGTTACCCAACTGGGGGGGGGTCCACCGGGGAGCTGTTTTTT.

This chain uses TRBV11-3 with TRBJ1-2; unclear D gene. The V end lost 0 bases, the J end lost 2 bases, and 13 bases lay between the germline ends. The CDR3 contains 16 residues. Germline CDR1 SGHNT, CDR2 YENEEA. The CDR3 loop is CASSLDFLGENYGYTF. The CDR3 nucleotides are TGTGCCAGCAGCTTAGATTTCTTGGGAGAAAACTATGGCTACACCTTC.

This clone was seen once. The CDR3 DNA is TGTGCCAGCAGTTCGTACAGGGTTTCGTTGGCTGGGGCCAACGTCCTGACTTTC. This codes for CASSSYRVSLAGANVLTF. The chain couples TRBV28 to TRBJ2-6; tentative D call: TRBD1 (6 bases). Germline loops: CDR1 MDHEN, CDR2 SYDVKM. Between the trimmed V and J ends, which lost 4 bases and 2 bases, there was a span of 18 bases. The CDR3 consists of 18 residues.

The V call is TRBV2, the J call TRBJ1-4; 7 nucleotides agree with TRBD1. This CDR3 comprises 15 residues. V was pared by 4 bases and J by 3 bases, with 5 bases of the junction left unmatched. CDR1 and CDR2 (germline): SNHLY, FYNNEI. The CDR3 loop is CASSADRAPNEKLFF. The CDR3 DNA sequence: TGTGCCAGCAGTGCCGACAGGGCTCCTAATGAAAAACTGTTTTTT.

The V call is TRBV11-2, the J call TRBJ1-5; TRBD1 matches at 8 bases. The CDR3 runs 15 residues. Trimming cost V 6 bases and J 2 bases; bases outside gene matches: 6. Per germline, CDR1 SGHAT and CDR2 FQNNGV. CDR3 amino acids: CASSPQGQGNQPQHF. The CDR3 nucleotides are TGTGCCAGCAGTCCGCAGGGACAGGGCAATCAGCCCCAGCATTTT.

This chain connects TRBV19 to TRBJ2-7; TRBD1 matches 7 bases. The CDR3 length is 13 residues. The ends lost 4 bases at V and 2 bases at J; junction bases unmatched: 2. Germline CDR1 reads LNHDA; CDR2 reads SQIVND (reference sequence). The CDR3 DNA sequence: TGTGCCAGTAGTAAGGGACAGACCTACGAGCAGTACTTC. Translation: CASSKGQTYEQYF.

V usage is TRBV7-9 and J usage is TRBJ2-7; 8 bases match TRBD1. V lost 1 base, J lost 3 bases, and 5 bases stayed unmatched. There are 15 residues in the CDR3. Germline V CDR1 and CDR2: SEHNR, FQNEAQ (reference sequence). This CDR3 reads CASSLEGQGYYEQYF. CDR3 bases: TGTGCCAGCAGCTTAGAAGGACAGGGATACTACGAGCAGTACTTC.

This clone was observed a single time. The chain couples TRBV4-1 to TRBJ1-1; tentatively, D is TRBD1 (6 bases). The CDR3 is 14 amino acids. Germline V gene sequence: CDR1 MGHRA, CDR2 YSYEKL. The germline V and J ends were trimmed by 10 bases and 1 base, with 16 bases remaining between them. DNA of the CDR3: TGCGCCACCGCCCGCACAGGGAAGAACACTGAAGCTTTCTTT. Residues: CATARTGKNTEAFF.

CDR3 nucleotides: TGTGCCAGCAGCCAATACAGCCGGGGGGCTCTTGATACGCAGTATTTT. Translated, it gives CASSQYSRGALDTQYF. This chain connects TRBV3-1 (or the pseudogene TRBV3-2) to TRBJ2-3; D might be TRBD2 (7 bases). The germline gives CDR1 LGHDT, CDR2 YNNKEL (reference sequence). The CDR3 spans 16 residues. Deletions cut 2 bases from V and 6 bases from J, with 18 bases between.

The chain couples TRBV5-4 to TRBJ2-3; weak D call: TRBD2 (7 bases). Germline V gene data show CDR1 as SGHNT and CDR2 as YYREEE (reference sequence). The CDR3 contains 14 residues. The V and J ends lost 3 bases and 5 bases respectively, with 13 bases between them. As DNA, the CDR3 is TGTGCCAGCAGCTCCCCCGGGGGGCGAGATACGCAGTATTTT. Protein: CASSSPGGRDTQYF.

In its sample, this clone was seen a few times. This chain connects TRBV28 to TRBJ1-2; the D gene is possibly TRBD1 (5 bases). The V end lost 7 bases, the J end lost 1 base, and 13 bases lay between the germline ends. Per the germline V gene, CDR1 is MDHEN and CDR2 is SYDVKM. This CDR3 has 14 amino acids. The CDR3 region has the DNA TGTGCCAGCACTGAACAGGCCTTTAACTATGGCTACACCTTC. Its protein is CASTEQAFNYGYTF.

The V call is TRBV18, the J call TRBJ2-1; 7 nucleotides agree with TRBD2. CDR3 length equals 15 residues. In germline, CDR1 is KGHSH, CDR2 LQKENI. The junction had 6 bases not matched to a gene; V was cut back by 3 bases and J by 4 bases. CDR3 loop: CASSPRGGFYNEQFF. The CDR3 coding sequence is TGTGCCAGCTCACCCCGCGGGGGATTTTACAATGAGCAGTTCTTC. The full variable domain, completed using reference TRBV18 and TRBJ2-1, is NAGVMQNPRHLVRRRGQEARLRCSPMKGHSHVYWYRQLPEEGLKFMVYLQKENIIDESGMPKERFSAEFPKEGPSILRIQQVVRGDSAAYFCASSPRGGFYNEQFFGPGTRLTVL.

This chain uses TRBV27 with TRBJ2-5, with D tentatively TRBD2 (5 bases). Between the trimmed V and J ends, which lost 2 bases and 5 bases, there was a span of 12 bases. This CDR3 comprises 14 residues. Germline V gene lookup returns CDR1 MNHEY and CDR2 SMNVEV (reference sequence). The DNA for the CDR3 is TGTGCCAGCAGTTTAAGAGGGTTACGGGAGACCCAGTACTTC. It translates to CASSLRGLRETQYF.

The chain carries TRBV5-1 and TRBJ2-7; possibly TRBD2 for D (5 bases). Germline V gene data show CDR1 as SGHRS and CDR2 as YFSETQ. V was clipped by 3 bases and J by 0 bases, with 10 bases between them. The CDR3 sequence is 14 residues long. The CDR3 protein is CASSSLGSSYEQYF. The CDR3 coding sequence is TGCGCCAGCAGCTCGCTAGGGAGCTCCTACGAGCAGTACTTC.

This rearrangement joins TRBV12-3 or TRBV12-4 to TRBJ2-5, with D uncertain. CDR3 size: 11 residues. The ends were cut back, 3 bases at V and 5 bases at J, with 4 bases in the middle. The CDR3 sequence is CASSFEETQYF. The CDR3 DNA is TGTGCCAGCAGTTTCGAGGAGACCCAGTACTTC.

The chain recombines TRBV15 with TRBJ1-5; the match to TRBD1 covers 9 bases. After removal of 3 bases from V and 1 base from J, the junction contained 7 bases not matched to a gene. This CDR3 comprises 17 residues. CDR1 LNHNV and CDR2 YYDKDF come from the germline V gene (reference sequence). CDR3 loop: CATSSEQGAWSNQPQHF. The CDR3 DNA sequence: TGTGCCACCAGCAGTGAACAGGGGGCCTGGAGCAATCAGCCCCAGCATTTT.

V and J are TRBV13 and TRBJ2-7; D uncertain. Germline V gene sequence: CDR1 PRHDT, CDR2 FYEKMQ (reference sequence). The CDR3 is 14 amino acids. V was trimmed by 5 bases and J by 1 base, leaving 12 bases between them. The CDR3 spells CASSPPGGSYEQYF. The CDR3 DNA follows: TGTGCCAGCAGCCCCCCCGGCGGATCCTACGAGCAGTACTTC.

This chain links TRBV6-5 with TRBJ1-1; no clear D. CDR3 size: 12 residues. The V end lost 8 bases, the J end lost 5 bases, and 12 bases lay between the germline ends. Germline V gene lookup returns CDR1 MNHEY and CDR2 SVGAGI. The CDR3: CASQWMRTEAFF. For the CDR3, the DNA is TGTGCCAGCCAATGGATGAGGACTGAAGCTTTCTTT.

V usage is TRBV6-5 and J usage is TRBJ2-1, with D possibly matching TRBD2 (6 bases). CDR3 length equals 15 residues. Germline-derived CDR1 and CDR2 are MNHEY and SVGAGI. Trimming took 3 bases from V and 0 from J, leaving 9 bases between them. This CDR3 reads CASSYGGASYNEQFF. Here the CDR3 DNA reads TGTGCCAGCAGTTATGGAGGGGCCTCCTACAATGAGCAGTTCTTC.

This clone occurred once. The gene calls are TRBV6-5 and TRBJ2-7; TRBD1 matches 7 bases. Germline trimming cut 6 bases from V and 7 bases from J; bases unmatched to any gene: 9. The CDR3 is 13 residues long. The V gene's germline CDR1 is MNHEY and CDR2 SVGAGI. The CDR3 is CASSPDTGVEQYF. The DNA of the CDR3 is TGTGCCAGCAGCCCGGATACAGGGGTTGAGCAGTACTTC.

The chain is built from TRBV19 and TRBJ1-2, with D possibly TRBD1 on 6 matching bases. The CDR3 totals 15 residues. Trimming left V 6 bases short and J 3 bases short, with 17 bases between. Germline V gene lookup returns CDR1 LNHDA and CDR2 SQIVND (reference sequence). This chain's CDR3 is CASSTVRGADYGYTF. The DNA for the CDR3 is TGTGCCAGTAGCACAGTCCGGGGGGCGGACTATGGCTACACCTTC.

This clone was observed a handful of times. The chain combines TRBV5-1 with TRBJ2-2; D may be TRBD2 (6 bases). The germline V gene encodes CDR1 SGHRS and CDR2 YFSETQ. V gave up 0 bases and J gave up 7 bases, with 10 bases separating them. CDR3 length: 14 residues. The CDR3 sequence is CASSLEGRDGELFF. Written as DNA, the CDR3 is TGCGCCAGCAGCTTGGAGGGGCGGGACGGGGAGCTGTTTTTT.